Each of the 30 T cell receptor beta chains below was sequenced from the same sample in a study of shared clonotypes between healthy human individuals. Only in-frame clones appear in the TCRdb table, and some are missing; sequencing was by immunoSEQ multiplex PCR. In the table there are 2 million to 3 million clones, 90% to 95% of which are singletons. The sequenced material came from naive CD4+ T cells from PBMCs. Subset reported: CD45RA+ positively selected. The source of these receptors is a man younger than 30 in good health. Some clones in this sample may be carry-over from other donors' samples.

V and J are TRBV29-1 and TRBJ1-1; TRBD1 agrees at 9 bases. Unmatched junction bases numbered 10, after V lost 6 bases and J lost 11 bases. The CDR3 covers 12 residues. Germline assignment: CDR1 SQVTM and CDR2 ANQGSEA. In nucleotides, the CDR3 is TGCAGCGTAGAACAGGGGGCAACTAGGGCTTTCTTT. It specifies CSVEQGATRAFF.

DNA of the CDR3: TGTGCCAGCAGCGGAGGACTAGTGGGCTCAGAGACCCAGTACTTC. Its translation: CASSGGLVGSETQYF. This chain joins TRBV7-2 and TRBJ2-5; TRBD2 aligns across 7 bases. Losses at the gene ends were 5 bases for V and 4 bases for J; bases not matched to a gene: 10. This CDR3 has 15 residues. Germline values: CDR1 SGHTA, CDR2 FQGNSA.

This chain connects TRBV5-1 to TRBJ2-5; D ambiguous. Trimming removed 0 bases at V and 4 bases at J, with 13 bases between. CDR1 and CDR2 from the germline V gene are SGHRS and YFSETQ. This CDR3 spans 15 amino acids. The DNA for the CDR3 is TGCGCCAGCAGCTTGGCCGGCAGCCGGGCAGAGACCCAGTACTTC. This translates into CASSLAGSRAETQYF.

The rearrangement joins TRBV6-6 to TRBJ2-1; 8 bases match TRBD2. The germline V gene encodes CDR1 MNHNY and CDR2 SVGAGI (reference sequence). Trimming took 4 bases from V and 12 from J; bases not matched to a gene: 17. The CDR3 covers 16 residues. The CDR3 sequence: CASSSQAGVSMVGQFF. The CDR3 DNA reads TGTGCCAGCAGTTCACAAGCGGGAGTATCTATGGTAGGGCAGTTCTTC.

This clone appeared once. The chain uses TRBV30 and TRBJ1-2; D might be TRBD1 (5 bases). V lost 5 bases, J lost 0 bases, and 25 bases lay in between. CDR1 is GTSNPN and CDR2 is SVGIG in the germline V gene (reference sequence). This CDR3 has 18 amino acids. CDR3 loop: CAWHPKQGAKIPNYGYTF. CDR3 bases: TGTGCCTGGCACCCGAAGCAGGGCGCTAAAATTCCTAACTATGGCTACACCTTC.

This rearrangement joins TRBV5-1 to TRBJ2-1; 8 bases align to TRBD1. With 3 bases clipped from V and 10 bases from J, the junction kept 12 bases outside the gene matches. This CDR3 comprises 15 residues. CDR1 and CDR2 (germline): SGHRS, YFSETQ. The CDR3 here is CASSSLWQGAWEQFF. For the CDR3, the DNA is TGCGCCAGCAGCTCGCTATGGCAGGGGGCATGGGAGCAGTTCTTC.

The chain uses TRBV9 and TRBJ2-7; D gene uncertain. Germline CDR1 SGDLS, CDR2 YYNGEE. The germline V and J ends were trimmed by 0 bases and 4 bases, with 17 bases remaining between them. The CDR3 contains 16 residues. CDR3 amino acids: CASSVDAKTPPYEQYF. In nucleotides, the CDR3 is TGTGCCAGCAGCGTAGATGCCAAAACTCCGCCATACGAGCAGTACTTC.

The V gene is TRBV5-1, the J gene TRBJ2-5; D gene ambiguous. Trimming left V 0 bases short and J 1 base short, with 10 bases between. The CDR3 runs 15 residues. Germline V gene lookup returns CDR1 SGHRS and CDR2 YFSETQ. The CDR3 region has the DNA TGCGCCAGCAGCTTGGTTCTTCGGCTCCAAGAGACCCAGTACTTC. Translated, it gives CASSLVLRLQETQYF.

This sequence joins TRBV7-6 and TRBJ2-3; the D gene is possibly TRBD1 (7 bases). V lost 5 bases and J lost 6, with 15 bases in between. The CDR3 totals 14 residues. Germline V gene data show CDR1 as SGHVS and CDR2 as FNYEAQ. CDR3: CASSRQGEADTQYF. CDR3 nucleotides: TGTGCCAGCAGCCGGCAGGGGGAGGCTGATACGCAGTATTTT.

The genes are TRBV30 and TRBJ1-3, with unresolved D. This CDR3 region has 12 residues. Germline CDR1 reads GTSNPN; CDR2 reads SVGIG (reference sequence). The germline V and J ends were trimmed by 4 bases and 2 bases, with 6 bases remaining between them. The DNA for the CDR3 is TGTGCCTGGAAAGCACCTGGAAACACCATATATTTT. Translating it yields CAWKAPGNTIYF.

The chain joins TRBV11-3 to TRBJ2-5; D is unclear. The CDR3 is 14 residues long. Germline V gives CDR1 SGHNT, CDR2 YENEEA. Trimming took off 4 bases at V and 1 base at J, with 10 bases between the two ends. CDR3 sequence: CASSSAGPQETQYF. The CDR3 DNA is TGTGCCAGCAGCTCAGCCGGGCCCCAAGAGACCCAGTACTTC.

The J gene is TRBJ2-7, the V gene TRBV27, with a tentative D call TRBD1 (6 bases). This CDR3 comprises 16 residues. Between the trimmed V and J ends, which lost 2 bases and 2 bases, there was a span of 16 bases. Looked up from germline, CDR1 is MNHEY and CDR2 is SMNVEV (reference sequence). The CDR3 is CASSLVGGQHTYEQYF. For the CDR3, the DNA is TGTGCCAGCAGTTTAGTTGGTGGACAGCATACCTACGAGCAGTACTTC.

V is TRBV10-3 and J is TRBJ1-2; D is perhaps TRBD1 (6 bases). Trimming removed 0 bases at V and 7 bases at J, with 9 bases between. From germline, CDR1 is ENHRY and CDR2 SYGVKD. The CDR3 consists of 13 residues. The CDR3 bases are TGTGCCATCAGTGAGTCGAGGGGGTTTGGCTACACCTTC. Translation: CAISESRGFGYTF.

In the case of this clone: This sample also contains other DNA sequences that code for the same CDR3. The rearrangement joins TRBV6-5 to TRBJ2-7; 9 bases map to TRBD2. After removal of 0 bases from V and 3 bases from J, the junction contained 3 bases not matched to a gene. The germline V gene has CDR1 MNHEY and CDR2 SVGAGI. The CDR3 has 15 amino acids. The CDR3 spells CASSYSSGRSYEQYF. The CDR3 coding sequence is TGTGCCAGCAGTTACTCTAGCGGGAGAAGCTACGAGCAGTACTTC.

The chain's CDR3 is CATSQWGGVTEAFF. CDR3 nucleotide sequence: TGTGCCACCTCCCAATGGGGGGGCGTCACTGAAGCTTTCTTT. The chain has TRBV6-5 and TRBJ1-1, with D perhaps TRBD1 (6 bases). CDR1 MNHEY and CDR2 SVGAGI come from the germline V gene. V shed 10 bases and J shed 4 bases, with 19 bases lying between them. This CDR3 is 14 amino acids long.

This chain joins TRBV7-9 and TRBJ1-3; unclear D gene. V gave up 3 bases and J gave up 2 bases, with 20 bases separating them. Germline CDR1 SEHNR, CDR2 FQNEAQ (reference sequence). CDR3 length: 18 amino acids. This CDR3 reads CASSLGLSGEWTGNTIYF. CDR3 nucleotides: TGTGCCAGCAGCTTGGGTTTAAGTGGGGAGTGGACTGGAAACACCATATATTTT.

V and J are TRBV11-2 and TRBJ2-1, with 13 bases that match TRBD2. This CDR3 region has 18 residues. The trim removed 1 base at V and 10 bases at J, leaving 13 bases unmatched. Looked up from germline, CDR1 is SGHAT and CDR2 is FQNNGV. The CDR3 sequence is CASSLGKPGTSGAWEQFF. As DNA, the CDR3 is TGTGCCAGCAGCTTAGGCAAACCGGGGACTAGCGGGGCGTGGGAGCAGTTCTTC.

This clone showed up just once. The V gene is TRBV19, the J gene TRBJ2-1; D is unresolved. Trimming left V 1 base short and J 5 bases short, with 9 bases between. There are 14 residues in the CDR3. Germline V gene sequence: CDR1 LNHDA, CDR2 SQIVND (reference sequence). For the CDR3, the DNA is TGTGCCAGTAGTATAGCTAACCAGAACAATGAGCAGTTCTTC. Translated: CASSIANQNNEQFF.

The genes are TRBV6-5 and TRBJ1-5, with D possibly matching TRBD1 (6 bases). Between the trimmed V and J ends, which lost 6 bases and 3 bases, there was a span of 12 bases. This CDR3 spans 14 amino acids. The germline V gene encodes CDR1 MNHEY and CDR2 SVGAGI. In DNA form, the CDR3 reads TGTGCCAGCAGAGAGGGGGGGACCAATCAGCCCCAGCATTTT. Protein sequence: CASREGGTNQPQHF.

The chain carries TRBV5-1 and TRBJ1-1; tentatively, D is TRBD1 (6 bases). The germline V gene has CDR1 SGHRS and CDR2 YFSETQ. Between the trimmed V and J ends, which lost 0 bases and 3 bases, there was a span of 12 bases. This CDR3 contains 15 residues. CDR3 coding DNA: TGCGCCAGCAGCTTGGATCCGGGGGCGCACACTGAAGCTTTCTTT. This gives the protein CASSLDPGAHTEAFF.

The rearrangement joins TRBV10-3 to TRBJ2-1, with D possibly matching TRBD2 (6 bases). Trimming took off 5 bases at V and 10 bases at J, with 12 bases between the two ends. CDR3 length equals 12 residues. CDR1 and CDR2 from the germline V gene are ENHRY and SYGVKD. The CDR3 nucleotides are TGTGCCATCAGTTACCGGGACTTAGAGCAGTTCTTC. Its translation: CAISYRDLEQFF.

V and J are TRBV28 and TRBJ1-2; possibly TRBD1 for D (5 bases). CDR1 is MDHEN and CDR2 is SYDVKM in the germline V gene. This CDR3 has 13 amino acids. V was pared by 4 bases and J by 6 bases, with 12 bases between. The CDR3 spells CASSWTRGNGYTF. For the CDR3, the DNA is TGTGCCAGCAGTTGGACAAGAGGGAATGGCTACACCTTC.

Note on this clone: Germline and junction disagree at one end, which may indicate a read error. The CDR3 nucleotides are TGCGCCAGCAGCTTGGCTGAGAACGCTGAAGCTTTCTTT. Its protein product is CASSLAENAEAFF. The V gene is TRBV5-1, the J gene TRBJ1-1, with D unresolved. The CDR3 runs to 13 residues. The germline gives CDR1 SGHRS, CDR2 YFSETQ.

DNA for the CDR3: TGTGCCAGCAGTTCGAGACAGACTAGCCGGGAGCTGTTTTTT. Its protein is CASSSRQTSRELFF. The chain carries TRBV28 and TRBJ2-2; TRBD2 matches at 7 bases. The germline CDR1 and CDR2 sequences are MDHEN and SYDVKM. V trimming: 4 bases; J trimming: 9 bases; junction bases outside the gene matches: 8. The CDR3 is 14 residues long. The variable domain in full, completed from reference TRBV28 and TRBJ2-2, reads DVKVTQSSRYLVKRTGEKVFLECVQDMDHENMFWYRQDPGLGLRLIYFSYDVKMKEKGDIPEGYSVSREKKERFSLILESASTNQTSMYLCASSSRQTSRELFFGEGSRLTVL.

The chain's CDR3 is CASSLDPLRSSPLHF. The DNA of the CDR3 is TGTGCCAGCAGCTTGGATCCCCTGCGGTCCTCACCCCTCCACTTT. The rearrangement links TRBV5-6 to TRBJ1-6; D gene unclear. Germline V gives CDR1 SGHDT, CDR2 YYEEEE. The CDR3 spans 15 residues. The V and J ends lost 0 bases and 10 bases respectively, with 14 bases between them.

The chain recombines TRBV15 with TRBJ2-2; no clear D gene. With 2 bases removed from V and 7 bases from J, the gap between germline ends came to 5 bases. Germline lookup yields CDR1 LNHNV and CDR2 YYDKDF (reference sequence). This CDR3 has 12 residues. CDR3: CATSRPGGELFF. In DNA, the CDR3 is TGTGCCACCAGCAGACCTGGCGGGGAGCTGTTTTTT.

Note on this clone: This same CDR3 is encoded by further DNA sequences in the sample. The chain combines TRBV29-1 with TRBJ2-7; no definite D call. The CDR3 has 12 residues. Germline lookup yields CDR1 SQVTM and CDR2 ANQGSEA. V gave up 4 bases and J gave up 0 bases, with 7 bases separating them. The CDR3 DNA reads TGCAGCGTTGTTGCAAACTCCTACGAGCAGTACTTC. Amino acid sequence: CSVVANSYEQYF.

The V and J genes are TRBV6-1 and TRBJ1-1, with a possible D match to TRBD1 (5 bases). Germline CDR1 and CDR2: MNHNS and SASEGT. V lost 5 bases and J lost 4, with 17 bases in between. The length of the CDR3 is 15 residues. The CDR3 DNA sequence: TGTGCCAGCAGTCCCAGGGCCCTAAGGGGCACTGAAGCTTTCTTT. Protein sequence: CASSPRALRGTEAFF.

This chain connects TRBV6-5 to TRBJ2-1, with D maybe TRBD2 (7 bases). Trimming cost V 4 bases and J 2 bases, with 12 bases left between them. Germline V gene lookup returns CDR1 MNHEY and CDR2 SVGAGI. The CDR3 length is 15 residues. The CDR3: CASSFAGGPYNEQFF. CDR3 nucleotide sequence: TGTGCCAGCAGTTTCGCCGGGGGGCCCTACAATGAGCAGTTCTTC.

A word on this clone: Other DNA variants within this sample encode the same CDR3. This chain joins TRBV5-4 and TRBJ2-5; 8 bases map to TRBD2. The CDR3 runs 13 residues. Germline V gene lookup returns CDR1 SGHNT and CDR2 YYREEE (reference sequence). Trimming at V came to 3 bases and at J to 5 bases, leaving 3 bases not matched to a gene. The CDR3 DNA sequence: TGTGCCAGCAGCTCAGCGGGAGTGGAGACCCAGTACTTC. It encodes CASSSAGVETQYF.